This T cell receptor beta chain was sequenced for a study of blood T cell dynamics during melanoma immunotherapy. Regarding the study as a whole: Clones driving repertoire changes may be melanoma-specific or general immune activation.

Profiling relied on immunoSEQ multiplex PCR, and the TCRdb table lists in-frame clones only, not all of them. This sample carries around 8,100 clones, more than 65% of them seen once, and the ten largest clones take roughly 1%. The table lists this clone with a count of one. Antigen unknown. Indicated time point: pre-treatment baseline. Between the trimmed V and J ends, which lost 1 base and 5 bases, there was a span of 9 bases. The CDR3 has 14 amino acids. In germline, CDR1 is SGHRS, CDR2 YFSETQ. This sequence joins TRBV5-1 and TRBJ1-4; no clear D gene. The input for sequencing was blood, taken from a patient treated with checkpoint blockade. The clonotype originates from a human donor with melanoma. The CDR3 DNA reads TGCGCCAGCAGCTTGCGGGGAGAAAATGAAAAACTGTTTTTT. It yields the protein CASSLRGENEKLFF.